The present TCR beta chain was sequenced within a study of Graves' ophthalmopathy and Graves' hyperthyroidism. This clonotype appeared many times. RNA transcripts provided the template for amplifying TCR beta CDR3 regions. Scientists carried out first-round RT-PCR using HTBI primers and then a second-round multiplex PCR. TCRdb re-called the multiplex PCR reads through MiXCR, storing one row per CDR3 protein. The data show roughly 230,000 distinct CDR3 sequences, under 25% seen once. Each diagnosis was determined on the basis of clinical symptoms, serum thyroxine, TRAb, thyroid ultrasound and orbital computed tomography. PBMCs were isolated by Ficoll-Paque density gradient centrifugation, using about 9.5 ml of fresh peripheral blood as the starting material. The source is a woman between 50 and 59 years old with Graves' ophthalmopathy. Sequences were obtained from peripheral blood.

This chain's CDR3 is CASSPGTPQETQYF. CDR3 coding DNA: TGTGCCAGCTCACCTGGGACACCTCAAGAGACCCAGTACTTC. The J gene is TRBJ2-5, the V gene TRBV18, with D tentatively TRBD1 (6 bases). This CDR3 comprises 14 residues. CDR1 is KGHSH and CDR2 is LQKENI in the germline V gene. V was trimmed by 3 bases and J by 2 bases, leaving 10 bases between them.